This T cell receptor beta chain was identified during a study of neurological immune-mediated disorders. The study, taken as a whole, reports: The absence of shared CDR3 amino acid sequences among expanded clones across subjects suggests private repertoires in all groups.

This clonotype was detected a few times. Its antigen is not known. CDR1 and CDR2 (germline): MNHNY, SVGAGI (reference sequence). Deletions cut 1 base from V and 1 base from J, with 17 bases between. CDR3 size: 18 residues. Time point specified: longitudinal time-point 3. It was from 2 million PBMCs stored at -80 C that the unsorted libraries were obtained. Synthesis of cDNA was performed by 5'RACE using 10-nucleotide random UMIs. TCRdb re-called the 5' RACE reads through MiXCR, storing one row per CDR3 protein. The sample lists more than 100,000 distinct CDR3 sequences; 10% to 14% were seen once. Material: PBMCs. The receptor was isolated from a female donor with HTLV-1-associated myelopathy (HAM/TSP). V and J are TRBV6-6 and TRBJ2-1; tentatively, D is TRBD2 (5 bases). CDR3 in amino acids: CASSYLRASWASYNEQFF. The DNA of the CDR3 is TGTGCCAGCAGTTACTTGAGGGCTAGCTGGGCGTCCTACAATGAGCAGTTCTTC.